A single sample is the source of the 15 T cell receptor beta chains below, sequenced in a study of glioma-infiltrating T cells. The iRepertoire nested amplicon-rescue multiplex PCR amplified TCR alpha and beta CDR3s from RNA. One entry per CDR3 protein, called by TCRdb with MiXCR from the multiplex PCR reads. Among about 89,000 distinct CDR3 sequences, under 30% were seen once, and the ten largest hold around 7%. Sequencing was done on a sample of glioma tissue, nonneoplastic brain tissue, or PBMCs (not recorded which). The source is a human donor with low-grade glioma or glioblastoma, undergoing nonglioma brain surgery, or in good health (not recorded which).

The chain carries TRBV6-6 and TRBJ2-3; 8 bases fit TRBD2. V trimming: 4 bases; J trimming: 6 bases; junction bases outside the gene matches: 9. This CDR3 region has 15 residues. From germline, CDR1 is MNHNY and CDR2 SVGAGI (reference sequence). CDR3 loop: CASSSVAGPKDTQYF. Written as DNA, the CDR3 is TGTGCCAGCAGTTCGGTAGCGGGGCCCAAGGATACGCAGTATTTT.

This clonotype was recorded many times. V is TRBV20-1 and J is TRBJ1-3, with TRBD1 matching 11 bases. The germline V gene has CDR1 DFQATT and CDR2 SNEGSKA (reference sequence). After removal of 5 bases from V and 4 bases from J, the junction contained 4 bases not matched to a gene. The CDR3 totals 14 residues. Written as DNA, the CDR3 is TGCAGTGCTCCGGACAGGGGGCAAGGAAACACCATATATTTT. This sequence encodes CSAPDRGQGNTIYF.

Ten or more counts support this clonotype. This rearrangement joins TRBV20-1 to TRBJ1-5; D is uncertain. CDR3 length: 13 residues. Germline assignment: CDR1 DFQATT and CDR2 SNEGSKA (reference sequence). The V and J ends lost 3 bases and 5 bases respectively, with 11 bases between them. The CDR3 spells CSARILRDQPQHF. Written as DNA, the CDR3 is TGCAGTGCTAGGATTCTCCGGGATCAGCCCCAGCATTTT.

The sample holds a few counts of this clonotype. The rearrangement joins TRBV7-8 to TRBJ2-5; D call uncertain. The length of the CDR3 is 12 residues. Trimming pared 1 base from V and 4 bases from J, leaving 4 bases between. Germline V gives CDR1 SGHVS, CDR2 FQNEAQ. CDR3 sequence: CASSLGRETQYF. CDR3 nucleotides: TGTGCCAGCAGCTTAGGCCGAGAGACCCAGTACTTC.

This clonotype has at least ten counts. This CDR3 reads CATSRELIPQETQYF. The CDR3 bases are TGTGCCACCAGCCGGGAGTTAATACCCCAAGAGACCCAGTACTTC. The chain uses TRBV15 and TRBJ2-5, with D perhaps matching TRBD2 (6 bases). The CDR3 extends over 15 amino acids. Per germline, CDR1 LNHNV and CDR2 YYDKDF (reference sequence). V was cut by 5 bases and J by 1 base, with 14 bases left in between.

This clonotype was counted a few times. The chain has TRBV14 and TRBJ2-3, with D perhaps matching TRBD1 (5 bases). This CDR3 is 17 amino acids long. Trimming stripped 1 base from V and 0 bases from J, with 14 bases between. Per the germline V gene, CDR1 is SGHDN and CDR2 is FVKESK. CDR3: CASSQGSGPRSTDTQYF. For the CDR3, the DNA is TGTGCCAGCAGCCAAGGATCAGGGCCGCGAAGCACAGATACGCAGTATTTT.

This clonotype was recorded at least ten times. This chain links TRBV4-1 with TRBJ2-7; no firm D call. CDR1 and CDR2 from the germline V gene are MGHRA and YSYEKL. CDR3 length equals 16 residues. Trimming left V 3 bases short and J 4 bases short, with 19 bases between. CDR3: CASSQLQVGTKYEQYF. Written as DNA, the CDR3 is TGCGCCAGCAGCCAGCTCCAGGTTGGCACGAAATACGAGCAGTACTTC.

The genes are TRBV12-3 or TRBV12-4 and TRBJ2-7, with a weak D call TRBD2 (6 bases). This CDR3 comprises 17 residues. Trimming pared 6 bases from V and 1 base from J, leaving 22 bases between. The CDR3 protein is CASRAGGLPERSYEQYF. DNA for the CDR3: TGTGCCAGCAGGGCCGGAGGACTACCAGAACGATCCTACGAGCAGTACTTC.

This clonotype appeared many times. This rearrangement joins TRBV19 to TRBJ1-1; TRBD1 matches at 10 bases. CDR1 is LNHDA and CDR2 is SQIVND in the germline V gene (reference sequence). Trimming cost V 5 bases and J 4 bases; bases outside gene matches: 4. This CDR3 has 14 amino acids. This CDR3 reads CASSAGTGVTEAFF. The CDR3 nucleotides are TGTGCCAGTAGTGCGGGGACAGGGGTCACTGAAGCTTTCTTT. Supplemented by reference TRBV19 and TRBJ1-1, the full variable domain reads DGGITQSPKYLFRKEGQNVTLSCEQNLNHDAMYWYRQDPGQGLRLIYYSQIVNDFQKGDIAEGYSVSREKKESFPLTVTSAQKNPTAFYLCASSAGTGVTEAFFGQGTRLTVV.

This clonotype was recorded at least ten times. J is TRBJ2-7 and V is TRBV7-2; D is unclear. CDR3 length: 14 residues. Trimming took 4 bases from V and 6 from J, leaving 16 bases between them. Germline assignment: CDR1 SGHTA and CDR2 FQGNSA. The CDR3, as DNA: TGTGCCAGCAGCTACACAACTACTGGTCGCGAGCAGTACTTC. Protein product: CASSYTTTGREQYF.

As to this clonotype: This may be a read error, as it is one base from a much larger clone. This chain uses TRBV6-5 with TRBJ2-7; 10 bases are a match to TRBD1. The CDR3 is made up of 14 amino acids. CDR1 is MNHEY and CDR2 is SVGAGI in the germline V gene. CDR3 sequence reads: CASSRTGGAYERYF. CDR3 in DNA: TGTGCCAGCAGTCGGACAGGGGGGGCCTACGAGCGGTACTTC.

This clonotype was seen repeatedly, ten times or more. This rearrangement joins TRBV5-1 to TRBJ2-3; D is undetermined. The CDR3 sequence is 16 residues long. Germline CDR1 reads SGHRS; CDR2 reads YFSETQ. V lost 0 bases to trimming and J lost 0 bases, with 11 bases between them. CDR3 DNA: TGCGCCAGCAGCTTGGCTCAGTCACCTAGCACAGATACGCAGTATTTT. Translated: CASSLAQSPSTDTQYF.

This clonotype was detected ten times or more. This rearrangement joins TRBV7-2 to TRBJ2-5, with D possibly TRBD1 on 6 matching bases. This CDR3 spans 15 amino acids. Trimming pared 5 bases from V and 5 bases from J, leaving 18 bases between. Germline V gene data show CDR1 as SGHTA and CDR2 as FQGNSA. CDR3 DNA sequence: TGTGCCAGCAGCCTTAACAGGGCCCTAGGGGAGACCCAGTACTTC. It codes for CASSLNRALGETQYF.

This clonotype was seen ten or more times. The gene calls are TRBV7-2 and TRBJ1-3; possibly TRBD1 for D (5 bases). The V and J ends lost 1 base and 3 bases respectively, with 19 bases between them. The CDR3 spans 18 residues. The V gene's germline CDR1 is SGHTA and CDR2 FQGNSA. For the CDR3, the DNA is TGTGCCAGCAGCTTAGAGGCAGGGCTCAGGATAAGTGGAAACACCATATATTTT. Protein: CASSLEAGLRISGNTIYF.

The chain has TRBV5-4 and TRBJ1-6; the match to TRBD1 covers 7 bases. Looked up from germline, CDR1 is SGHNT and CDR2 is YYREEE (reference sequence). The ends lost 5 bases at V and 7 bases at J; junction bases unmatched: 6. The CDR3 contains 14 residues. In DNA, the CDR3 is TGTGCCAGCAGAGCCGGGACAGTAAATTCACCCCTCCACTTT. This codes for CASRAGTVNSPLHF.